This T cell receptor beta chain appears in the sequencing data of a study of chemoradiotherapy in HPV16-positive cancers. Study-wide results and limits: Candidate HPV-specific clones and E7-related TCR motifs grew in tumor during treatment. Functional assays defining HPV-specific T cells used only a couple of HPV16-positive patients.

TCRdb's table, derived via immunoSEQ multiplex PCR, lists solely in-frame clones and lacks some. The sample comprises roughly 11,000 clones, roughly 77% of which are singletons, and around 2% rests with the top ten. As for this clone: Antigen specificity is unknown.

Repeated repertoire sampling spanned the course of chemoradiotherapy. Germline V gene data show CDR1 as SGHRS and CDR2 as YFSETQ. This CDR3 is 14 amino acids long. With 4 bases clipped from V and 7 bases from J, the junction kept 6 bases outside the gene matches. The source of this sequence is a human donor with HPV-associated anogenital cancer. V is TRBV5-1 and J is TRBJ2-7; 12 positions match TRBD2. This specimen was acquired from a patient who underwent chemoradiotherapy. The chain's CDR3 is CASSMTSGGWEQYF. Here the CDR3 DNA reads TGCGCCAGCAGCATGACTAGCGGGGGATGGGAGCAGTACTTC.